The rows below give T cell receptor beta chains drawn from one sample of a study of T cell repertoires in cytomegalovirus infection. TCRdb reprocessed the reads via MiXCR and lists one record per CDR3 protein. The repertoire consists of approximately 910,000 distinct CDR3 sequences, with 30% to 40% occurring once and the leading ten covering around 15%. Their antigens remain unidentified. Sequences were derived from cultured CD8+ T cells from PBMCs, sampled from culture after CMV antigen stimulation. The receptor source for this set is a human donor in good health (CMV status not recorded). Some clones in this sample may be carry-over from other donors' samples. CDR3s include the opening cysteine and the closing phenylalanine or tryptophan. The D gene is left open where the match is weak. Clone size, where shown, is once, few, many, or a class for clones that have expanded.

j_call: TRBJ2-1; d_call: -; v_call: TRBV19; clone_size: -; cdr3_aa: CASRRRQGNSYNEQFF; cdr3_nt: TGTGCCAGTAGACGAAGGCAAGGGAATTCCTACAATGAGCAGTTCTTC
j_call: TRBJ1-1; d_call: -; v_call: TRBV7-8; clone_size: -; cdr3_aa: CTSNLGRVTEAFF; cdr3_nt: TGTACCAGCAACTTAGGCAGGGTCACTGAAGCTTTCTTT
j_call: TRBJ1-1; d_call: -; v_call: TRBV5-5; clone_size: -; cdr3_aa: CADGGDVNTEAFF; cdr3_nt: TGTGCGGACGGGGGGGACGTGAACACTGAAGCTTTCTTT
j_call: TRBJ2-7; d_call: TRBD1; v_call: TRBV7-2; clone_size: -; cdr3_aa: CASSLWGTGNYEQYF; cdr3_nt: TGTGCCAGCAGCTTATGGGGGACAGGGAACTACGAGCAGTACTTC
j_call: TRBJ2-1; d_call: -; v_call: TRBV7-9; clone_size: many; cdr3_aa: CASSLVVAEVHNEQFF; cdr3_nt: TGTGCCAGCAGCTTAGTCGTAGCGGAGGTACACAATGAGCAGTTCTTC
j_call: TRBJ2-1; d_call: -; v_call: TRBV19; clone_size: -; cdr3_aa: CASRFGGSSGNEQFF; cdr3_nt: TGTGCCAGTAGGTTCGGCGGGTCCTCGGGGAATGAGCAGTTCTTC
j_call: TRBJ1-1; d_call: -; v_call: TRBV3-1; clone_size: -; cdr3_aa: CASRPEGVANTEAFF; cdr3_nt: TGTGCCAGCAGACCCGAGGGGGTTGCGAACACTGAAGCTTTCTTT
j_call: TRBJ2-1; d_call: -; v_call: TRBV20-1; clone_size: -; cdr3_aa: CSATGTAINEQFF; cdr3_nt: TGCAGTGCAACCGGGACGGCGATCAATGAGCAGTTCTTC
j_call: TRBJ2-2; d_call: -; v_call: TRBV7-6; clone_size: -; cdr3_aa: CASSLRTGPVSGELFF; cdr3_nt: TGTGCTAGCAGCTTAAGGACCGGGCCGGTCTCCGGGGAGCTGTTTTTT
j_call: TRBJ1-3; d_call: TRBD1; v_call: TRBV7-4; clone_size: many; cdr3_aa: CASSLQGATTSGNTIYF; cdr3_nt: TGTGCCAGCAGCTTACAGGGGGCCACCACCTCTGGAAACACCATATATTTT
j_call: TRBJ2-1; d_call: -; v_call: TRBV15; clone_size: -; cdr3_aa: CATSSRGNEQFF; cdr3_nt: TGTGCCACCAGCAGTAGGGGAAATGAGCAGTTCTTC
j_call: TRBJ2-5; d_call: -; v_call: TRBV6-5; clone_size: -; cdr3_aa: CASSYGQVETQYF; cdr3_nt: TGTGCCAGCAGTTACGGGCAGGTGGAGACCCAGTACTTC
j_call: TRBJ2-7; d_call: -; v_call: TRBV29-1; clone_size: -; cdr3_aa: CSVLGRYEQYF; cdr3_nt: TGCAGCGTACTCGGACGGTACGAGCAGTACTTC
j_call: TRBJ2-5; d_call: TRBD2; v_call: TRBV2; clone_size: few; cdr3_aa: CASLGTTQETQYF; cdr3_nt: TGTGCCAGCCTCGGGACTACCCAAGAGACCCAGTACTTC
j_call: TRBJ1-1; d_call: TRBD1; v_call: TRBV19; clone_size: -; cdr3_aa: CASGGSGTGGIAFF; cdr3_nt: TGTGCCAGTGGGGGTTCCGGGACAGGGGGCATAGCTTTCTTT
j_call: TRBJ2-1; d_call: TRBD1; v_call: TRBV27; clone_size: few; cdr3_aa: CASTPTGVNEQFF; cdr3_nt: TGTGCCAGCACCCCGACAGGGGTCAATGAGCAGTTCTTC
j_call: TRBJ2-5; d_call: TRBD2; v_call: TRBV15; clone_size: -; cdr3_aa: CATSEGKSTSRETQYF; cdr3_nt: TGTGCCACCTCCGAAGGGAAATCGACTAGCAGGGAGACCCAGTACTTC
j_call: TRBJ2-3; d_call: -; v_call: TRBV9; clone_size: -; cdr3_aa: CASSVAGKGFTDTQYF; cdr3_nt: TGTGCCAGCAGCGTAGCCGGCAAGGGGTTCACAGATACGCAGTATTTT
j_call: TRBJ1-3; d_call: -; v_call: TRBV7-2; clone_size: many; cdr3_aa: CASSLVGPGNTIYF; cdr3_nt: TGTGCCAGCAGCTTAGTCGGGCCAGGGAACACCATATATTTT
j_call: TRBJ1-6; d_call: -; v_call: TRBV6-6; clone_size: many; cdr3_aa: CASEGGANNSPLHF; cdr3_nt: TGTGCCAGCGAGGGCGGGGCTAATAATTCACCCCTCCACTTT
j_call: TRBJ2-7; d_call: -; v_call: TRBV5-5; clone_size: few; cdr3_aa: CASSLATDPYEQYF; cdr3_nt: TGTGCCAGCAGCTTGGCCACAGACCCCTACGAGCAGTACTTC
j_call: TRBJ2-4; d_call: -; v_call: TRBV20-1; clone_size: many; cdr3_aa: CSASSPEILAKNIQYF; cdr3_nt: TGCAGTGCTAGCTCCCCGGAAATACTAGCCAAAAACATTCAGTACTTC
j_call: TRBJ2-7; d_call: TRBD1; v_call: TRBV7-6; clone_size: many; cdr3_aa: CASSSRDRVYEQYF; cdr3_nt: TGTGCCAGCAGCTCCCGGGACAGGGTCTACGAGCAGTACTTC
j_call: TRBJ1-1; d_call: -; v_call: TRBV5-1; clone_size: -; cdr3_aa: CASSHLGSLSLNTEAFF; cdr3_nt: TGCGCCAGCAGCCATTTGGGAAGCTTGTCTTTGAACACTGAAGCTTTCTTT
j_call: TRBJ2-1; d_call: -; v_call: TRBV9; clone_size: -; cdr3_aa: CASSVGGAYNEQFF; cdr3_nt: TGTGCCAGCAGCGTAGGGGGGGCTTACAATGAGCAGTTCTTC
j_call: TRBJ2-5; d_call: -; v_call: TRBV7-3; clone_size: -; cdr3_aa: CASGSSPQETQYF; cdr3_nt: TGTGCCAGTGGTAGCAGCCCCCAAGAGACCCAGTACTTC